This T cell receptor beta chain was sequenced during a study of blood T cell repertoires in COVID-19 (dated by TCRdb to 2020 to 2021). Broadly, across the study: Collaborator samples came from the United States, Italy and Spain and covered acute and convalescent phases of COVID-19. The dataset comprised deeply sampled blood TCRbeta repertoires from subjects exposed to, actively infected with, or recovered from COVID-19. The samples were drawn from two sources: the first 160 participants of the ongoing ImmuneRACE study, and approximately 1,300 subjects contributed by 6 global collaborators. Where available, HLA class I and class II types were obtained from metadata supplied by the sample provider rather than from assay-based typing. A de-identified subject ID, COVID-19 status, age in years and sex were almost always included in the sample metadata. The prospective study material was composed of cDNA or gDNA derived from T cells, B-cell-depleted T cells, or PBMCs. The repertoires were released in a freely available public database meant as a resource for research on the immune response to SARS-CoV-2.

What the study reported, not specific to this receptor: The amount of clinical and demographic metadata varied by source and participant and was provided uncurated.

Concerning this clone itself: Its antigen is currently not known. The sample holds no much larger clone one base away, and base qualities are not on file.

The immunoSEQ Assay, a bias-controlled multiplex PCR, was used to amplify TCRbeta CDR3 regions from genomic DNA. Per the authors' processing: Nucleated cell counts per sample were estimated from amplification of reference gene primers within the assay. Sequence reads were collapsed and filtered to measure the absolute abundance of every unique TCRbeta CDR3 rearrangement. Productive Simpson clonality was computed per sample as the square root of Simpson's diversity index over productive rearrangements. TCRdb's version of the immuneACCESS table is confined to in-frame rearrangements and falls short of the full clone set. An unresolved V gene accounts for under half of the shortfall where checked; the remainder is of unknown origin. V and J calls and clone size are given by that table; D and trimming were obtained from the DNA. This sample has about 140,000 clones in its table, and roughly 90% of those were observed once. Over 9.5% of the sample is held by the ten biggest clonotypes.

Each collaborating institution followed its own protocols to collect whole blood in K2EDTA tubes. For TCRbeta analysis, collaborators shipped samples in one of three forms: frozen whole blood, isolated PBMCs, or DNA extracted from either of those sample types. The junction shows trimming of 2 bases on V and 1 base on J, and the gene matches do not reach 4 bases of it. The CDR3 contains 15 residues, cysteine and phenylalanine counted. Only CDR3 DNA is held: 45 bases, read in frame from base 1. Based on the germline V gene, the CDR1 and CDR2 sequences are KGHSH and LQKENI. The V and J segments used are TRBV18 and TRBJ1-1; TRBD1 matches 7 bases in the middle. This receptor was identified in a man aged 50 or older with active or convalescent COVID-19. The sequenced material came from peripheral blood. For the CDR3, the sequence is CASSPGQATNTEAFF. Read as DNA, the sequence is TGTGCCAGCTCACCAGGACAGGCGACGAACACTGAAGCTTTCTTT.